A selection of T cell receptor beta chains follows, all from one sample in a study of spatial heterogeneity in lung cancer. TCRdb re-derived calls from the 5' RACE reads in MiXCR, one entry per CDR3 protein. The sample yields about 1,500 distinct CDR3 sequences, approximately 9.6% seen once. The sample here was lung tumor tissue, taken at surgery. These TCRs come from a male donor with early-stage non-small cell lung cancer. Both conserved end residues are part of each CDR3. The D gene is left open where the match is weak. Size is omitted from some rows. Given values are once, few, many or a class for expanded clones.

J gene	D gene	clone size	V gene	CDR3 protein	CDR3 DNA
TRBJ2-7	TRBD1	.	TRBV20-1	CSAGGTGNFDEQYF	TGCAGTGCTGGCGGGACAGGGAACTTCGACGAGCAGTACTTC
TRBJ1-1	.	medium-sized	TRBV27	CASRGGITEAFF	TGTGCCAGCCGGGGGGGGATAACTGAAGCTTTCTTT
TRBJ2-2	TRBD1	medium-sized	TRBV5-1	CASSGGQGTNTGELFF	TGCGCCAGCAGCGGGGGACAGGGAACGAACACCGGGGAGCTGTTTTTT
TRBJ2-5	.	medium-sized	TRBV7-8	CASSLDRSQETQYF	TGTGCCAGCAGCTTAGATCGTAGCCAAGAGACCCAGTACTTC
TRBJ2-2	TRBD2	many	TRBV5-1	CASSWTSGSGELFF	TGCGCCAGCAGCTGGACTAGCGGGAGCGGGGAGCTGTTTTTT
TRBJ2-7	TRBD2	medium-sized	TRBV4-2	CASSQDFRLGLAGGPSHYEQYF	TGTGCCAGCAGCCAAGATTTCCGTCTGGGACTAGCGGGAGGGCCATCCCACTACGAGCAGTACTTC
TRBJ2-1	TRBD2	medium-sized	TRBV7-3	CASTPSGSNEQFF	TGTGCCAGCACTCCAAGCGGGAGCAATGAGCAGTTCTTC
TRBJ1-1	.	many	TRBV5-1	CASSLADRNTEAFF	TGCGCCAGCAGCTTGGCGGACAGGAACACTGAAGCTTTCTTT
TRBJ2-3	.	many	TRBV7-3	CASSQLGGADGDTQYF	TGTGCCAGCAGCCAACTCGGCGGGGCGGATGGAGATACGCAGTATTTT
TRBJ2-6	.	medium-sized	TRBV5-5	CASSLGISLMLSGANVLTF	TGTGCCAGCAGCTTGGGTATTAGTTTGATGTTGTCTGGGGCCAACGTCCTGACTTTC
TRBJ2-3	TRBD2	medium-sized	TRBV20-1	CSAPGLAGTDTQYF	TGCAGTGCCCCTGGACTAGCGGGCACAGATACGCAGTATTTT
TRBJ2-7	.	many	TRBV5-1	CASSLAGWYEQYF	TGCGCCAGCAGCTTGGCGGGGTGGTACGAGCAGTACTTC
TRBJ2-5	TRBD1	many	TRBV23-1	CASSPGQGSGTQYF	TGCGCCAGCAGTCCGGGACAGGGGAGTGGGACCCAGTACTTC
TRBJ2-7	.	many	TRBV27	CASSLSTAGSEDEQYF	TGTGCCAGCAGTTTATCGACGGCGGGAAGCGAAGACGAGCAGTACTTC
TRBJ2-1	.	large	TRBV5-1	CASSWGPPVNEQFF	TGCGCCAGCAGCTGGGGACCCCCCGTCAATGAGCAGTTCTTC
TRBJ2-2	.	many	TRBV7-3	CASSNETNRITGELFF	TGTGCCAGCAGCAATGAGACAAACCGGATCACCGGGGAGCTGTTTTTT
TRBJ2-7	.	.	TRBV28	CASSIRGLYEQYF	TGTGCCAGCAGTATCAGGGGCCTCTACGAGCAGTACTTC
TRBJ1-2	.	medium-sized	TRBV18	CASSPSLPPGVASYGYTF	TGTGCCAGCTCACCATCTCTACCACCCGGCGTCGCGAGCTATGGCTACACCTTC
TRBJ2-7	TRBD2	medium-sized	TRBV6-5	CASTLREGSYEQYF	TGTGCCAGCACCCTGAGGGAGGGGTCCTACGAGCAGTACTTC
TRBJ2-2	.	few	TRBV2	CASSEGDTGELFF	TGTGCCAGCAGTGAAGGGGACACCGGGGAGCTGTTTTTT
TRBJ1-2	TRBD1	medium-sized	TRBV27	CASSFRTGPERRYGYTF	TGTGCCAGCAGTTTCCGGACAGGGCCTGAGCGTCGCTATGGCTACACCTTC
TRBJ2-3	TRBD2	medium-sized	TRBV11-2	CASNPSGASTDTQYF	TGTGCCAGCAACCCTAGCGGGGCTAGCACAGATACGCAGTATTTT
TRBJ1-4	.	medium-sized	TRBV27	CASSPSLGFATNEKLFF	TGTGCCAGCAGTCCATCATTGGGGTTTGCAACTAATGAAAAACTGTTTTTT
TRBJ2-5	.	large	TRBV20-1	CSASWTVSVEETQYF	TGCAGTGCTAGTTGGACAGTATCCGTCGAAGAGACCCAGTACTTC
TRBJ1-1	.	medium-sized	TRBV5-1	CASSLTLERTEAFF	TGCGCCAGCAGCTTGACATTGGAACGCACTGAAGCTTTCTTT
TRBJ2-5	TRBD2	many	TRBV14	CASSPLGLDETQYF	TGTGCCAGCAGCCCCCTGGGACTAGACGAGACCCAGTACTTC
TRBJ1-1	.	many	TRBV5-4	CASSLGRVPEAFF	TGTGCCAGCAGCTTGGGAAGGGTCCCTGAAGCTTTCTTT